Each of the 12 T cell receptor beta chains below was sequenced from the same sample in a study of T cell responses to AZD1222 COVID-19 vaccine. Clones were sequenced by immunoSEQ multiplex PCR, and TCRdb holds only the in-frame ones, with some missing. Found here are some 140,000 clones, approximately 90% of them singletons; the top ten hold around 3.1%. The specimen was peripheral blood, collected on day 0 of AZD1222 vaccination. The receptors derive from an adult in good health.

The chain couples TRBV9 to TRBJ2-3, with TRBD1 as a possible D gene (5 bases). Trimming left V 0 bases short and J 3 bases short, with 11 bases between. This CDR3 contains 15 residues. Germline loops: CDR1 SGDLS, CDR2 YYNGEE. The CDR3 nucleotides are TGTGCCAGCAGCGTAGGTGGACACCCGACAGATACGCAGTATTTT. It translates to CASSVGGHPTDTQYF.

The V gene is TRBV2, the J gene TRBJ2-7, with 11 bases lining up with TRBD2. The CDR3 extends over 15 amino acids. Germline lookup yields CDR1 SNHLY and CDR2 FYNNEI. J was trimmed by 3 bases and V by 3 bases; bases with no gene match: 4. The CDR3 DNA reads TGTGCCAGCAGTGACCCGACTAGCGGGGACTACGAGCAGTACTTC. Protein sequence: CASSDPTSGDYEQYF.

This chain connects TRBV19 to TRBJ1-3, with a tentative D call TRBD1 (6 bases). The CDR3 totals 16 residues. CDR1 LNHDA and CDR2 SQIVND come from the germline V gene (reference sequence). Trimming left V 1 base short and J 0 bases short, with 10 bases between. The CDR3 loop is CASSIVGGHSGNTIYF. The CDR3 DNA sequence: TGTGCCAGTAGTATAGTGGGGGGCCACTCTGGAAACACCATATATTTT.

The chain carries TRBV5-4 and TRBJ2-7, with no clear D. Trimming stripped 2 bases from V and 3 bases from J, with 9 bases between. The CDR3 is 13 residues long. From germline, CDR1 is SGHNT and CDR2 YYREEE (reference sequence). CDR3 in DNA: TGTGCCAGCAGCTTAGACCCCCTCTACGAGCAGTACTTC. Protein: CASSLDPLYEQYF. The whole variable domain, filled in from reference TRBV5-4 and TRBJ2-7, reads ETGVTQSPTHLIKTRGQQVTLRCSSQSGHNTVSWYQQALGQGPQFIFQYYREEENGRGNFPPRFSGLQFPNYSSELNVNALELDDSALYLCASSLDPLYEQYFGPGTRLTVT.

V usage is TRBV6-5 and J usage is TRBJ1-5; no firm D call. V was clipped by 0 bases and J by 2 bases, with 11 bases between them. The CDR3 consists of 16 residues. Germline V gives CDR1 MNHEY, CDR2 SVGAGI. CDR3 residues: CASSYSGGGGNQPQHF. CDR3 sequence (DNA): TGTGCCAGCAGTTACTCGGGAGGTGGCGGCAATCAGCCCCAGCATTTT.

This clone was seen once. The rearrangement uses TRBV7-2 and TRBJ1-3; TRBD1 matches at 8 bases. V lost 1 base and J lost 0; bases outside the gene matches: 5. The CDR3 totals 17 residues. Germline V CDR1 and CDR2: SGHTA, FQGNSA. The CDR3 nucleotides are TGTGCCAGCAGCTTAGTTCCAGGGGGCTTCTCTGGAAACACCATATATTTT. This encodes CASSLVPGGFSGNTIYF. The whole variable domain, remainder taken from reference TRBV7-2 and TRBJ1-3, is GAGVSQSPSNKVTEKGKDVELRCDPISGHTALYWYRQSLGQGLEFLIYFQGNSAPDKSGLPSDRFSAERTGGSVSTLTIQRTQQEDSAVYLCASSLVPGGFSGNTIYFGEGSWLTVV.

The chain combines TRBV28 with TRBJ1-6, with a weak D call TRBD1 (6 bases). V shed 2 bases and J shed 2 bases, with 10 bases lying between them. The CDR3 length is 16 residues. From germline, CDR1 is MDHEN and CDR2 SYDVKM. CDR3 loop: CASSLGGATYNSPLHF. Here the CDR3 DNA reads TGTGCCAGCAGTTTAGGGGGCGCAACCTATAATTCACCCCTCCACTTT.

Only a few counts were recorded for this clone. This chain joins TRBV18 and TRBJ1-3, with D unclear. Germline loops: CDR1 KGHSH, CDR2 LQKENI. Trimming removed 5 bases at V and 0 bases at J, with 5 bases between. CDR3 length equals 13 residues. CDR3 sequence reads: CASSSGSGNTIYF. CDR3 in DNA: TGTGCCAGCTCATCAGGCTCTGGAAACACCATATATTTT.

The CDR3 sequence: CASSRTDSPSGNTIYF. For the CDR3, the DNA is TGCGCCAGCAGCCGAACCGACAGTCCATCTGGAAACACCATATATTTT. This sequence joins TRBV5-1 and TRBJ1-3; D is possibly TRBD1 (5 bases). V lost 4 bases to trimming and J lost 1 base, with 15 bases between them. Germline V lookup: CDR1 SGHRS, CDR2 YFSETQ. This CDR3 region has 16 residues.

This clone has a single count. The CDR3 protein is CASSIGQPVTQYF. The CDR3 DNA sequence: TGTGCCAGCAGTATAGGACAGCCAGTGACCCAGTACTTC. The chain is built from TRBV12-3 or TRBV12-4 and TRBJ2-5; TRBD1 is a possible D gene (6 bases). The CDR3 runs to 13 residues. V gave up 5 bases and J gave up 7 bases, with 14 bases separating them.

The rearrangement links TRBV6-2 or TRBV6-3 to TRBJ1-5, with D unclear. The CDR3 sequence is 14 residues long. Germline values: CDR1 MNHEY, CDR2 SVGEGT. Trimming took off 2 bases at V and 4 bases at J, with 9 bases between the two ends. As DNA, the CDR3 is TGTGCCAGCAGTTACACGGGCTCAAATCAGCCCCAGCATTTT. Translating gives CASSYTGSNQPQHF.

The rearrangement joins TRBV12-3 or TRBV12-4 to TRBJ2-2; tentative D call: TRBD2 (6 bases). The CDR3 spans 13 residues. The V end was cut by 6 bases, the J end by 7 bases, with 12 bases between. In nucleotides, the CDR3 is TGTGCCAGCAGGGATGGGGAGGTCGGGGAGCTGTTTTTT. The encoded protein is CASRDGEVGELFF.